Presented here are 26 T cell receptor beta chains from one specimen sequenced in a study of T cells in women clearing cervical HPV infection. This table comes from immunoSEQ multiplex PCR, and its TCRdb copy is limited to in-frame clones, with some not included. The sample table includes roughly 48,000 clones. Specimen: blood buffy coat. The source is a woman aged 18 to 69 with a cervical HPV16 infection that either progressed to CIN3+ or cleared (not recorded which).

With regard to this clone: Read coverage stops 3 residues before the CDR3 terminus; the germline J gene supplies the remainder. This chain uses TRBV28 with TRBJ1-1; no firm D call. The CDR3 is 12 amino acids. Germline loops: CDR1 MDHEN, CDR2 SYDVKM. Trimming pared 1 base from V and 4 bases from J, leaving 4 bases between. The sequenced part of the CDR3 DNA is TGTGCCAGCAGTTTATTAATCACTGAA. As protein: CASSLLITE. The entire CDR3 reads CASSLLITEAFF.

A remark on this clone: The CDR3 end falls 3 residues outside the read, so it is completed with the germline J gene. The rearrangement joins TRBV30 to TRBJ2-5, with 7 bases matching TRBD2. Germline V CDR1 and CDR2: GTSNPN, SVGIG (reference sequence). The CDR3 contains 15 residues. The junction had 13 bases not matched to a gene; V was cut back by 4 bases and J by 5 bases. CDR3 sequence reads: CAWMNGLGPRETQYF. Partial CDR3 DNA: TGTGCCTGGATGAACGGACTAGGCCCTCGGGAGACC.

Remarks on this clone: The observed sequence ends 3 residues before the CDR3 terminus, with the missing tail filled in from the germline J gene. The chain links TRBV7-6 to TRBJ2-4; D is possibly TRBD2 (7 bases). The V and J ends lost 5 bases and 6 bases respectively, with 14 bases between them. There are 14 residues in the CDR3. CDR1 and CDR2 from the germline V gene are SGHVS and FNYEAQ. The DNA read from the CDR3 is TGTGCCAGCAGCCCGCAAGGGGGGGGAAACATT. It specifies CASSPQGGGNI. In full, the CDR3 is CASSPQGGGNIQYF.

Of note for this clone: The read gets to within 3 residues of the CDR3 end, and the germline J gene fills in the rest. V and J are TRBV5-1 and TRBJ2-1; 8 bases map to TRBD2. The ends lost 4 bases at V and 6 bases at J; junction bases unmatched: 12. This CDR3 region has 16 residues. The germline CDR1 and CDR2 sequences are SGHRS and YFSETQ. The CDR3 region is CASSPGGAGRGNEQFF. CDR3 DNA, as far as it was read: TGCGCCAGCAGCCCTGGGGGGGCCGGGAGGGGCAATGAG.

With respect to this clone: The observed sequence ends 3 residues before the CDR3 terminus, with the missing tail filled in from the germline J gene. This rearrangement joins TRBV29-1 to TRBJ2-7; 8 bases are a match to TRBD1. CDR1 SQVTM and CDR2 ANQGSEA come from the germline V gene. This CDR3 has 15 residues. The V gene end was trimmed by 2 bases and the J gene end by 3 bases; junction bases not matched to a gene: 9. The sequenced CDR3 bases are TGCAGCGTTGAACAGGGGGCGGACGATATCTACGAG. It encodes CSVEQGADDIYE. The full-length CDR3 reads as CSVEQGADDIYEQYF.

In the case of this clone: The read ends 3 residues before the CDR3 terminus; that terminus is restored from the germline J gene. V gene TRBV7-6 combines with J gene TRBJ2-1; 9 positions match TRBD2. This CDR3 is built from 18 residues. With V trimmed by 4 bases and J by 8 bases, 18 bases remained unmatched. Germline loops: CDR1 SGHVS, CDR2 FNYEAQ. CDR3 bases read: TGTGCCAGCAGCTCCCGGACTAGCGCAGATCCCCGACCAGATGAG. The encoded protein is CASSSRTSADPRPDE. The whole CDR3 is CASSSRTSADPRPDEQFF.

Of note for this clone: The read gets to within 3 residues of the CDR3 end, and the germline J gene fills in the rest. This sequence joins TRBV19 and TRBJ1-3; 7 bases match TRBD1. CDR3 size: 13 residues. Germline V lookup: CDR1 LNHDA, CDR2 SQIVND (reference sequence). V lost 10 bases, J lost 1 base, and 4 bases stayed unmatched. CDR3 DNA, as far as it was read: TGTGCCACCAAGACAGGGTCTGGAAACACC. Translation gives CATKTGSGNT. The whole CDR3 protein reads CATKTGSGNTIYF.

On this clone: The CDR3 goes on 3 residues after the read ends, and that part is filled in from the germline J gene. The chain combines TRBV6-1 with TRBJ2-1; D gene unclear. Germline V gene data show CDR1 as MNHNS and CDR2 as SASEGT. V lost 3 bases, J lost 8 bases, and 5 bases lay in between. This CDR3 has 11 amino acids. CDR3 in amino acids: CASSDRYEQFF. The CDR3 bases that were read are TGTGCCAGCAGTGACCGGTATGAG.

About this clone: The read gets to within 3 residues of the CDR3 end, and the germline J gene fills in the rest. The chain couples TRBV5-8 to TRBJ1-1; 8 nucleotides align to TRBD1. The germline gives CDR1 SGHTS, CDR2 YDEGEE. V lost 0 bases to trimming and J lost 3 bases; unmatched junction nucleotides: 4. The CDR3 sequence is 15 residues long. CDR3 region: CASSLGTGIYTEAFF. The sequenced CDR3 bases are TGTGCCAGCAGCTTGGGGACAGGGATCTACACTGAA.

A remark on this clone: The CDR3 end falls 3 residues outside the read, so it is completed with the germline J gene. J is TRBJ2-7 and V is TRBV18, with TRBD2 matching over 13 bases. CDR1 is KGHSH, CDR2 LQKENI, per germline. The CDR3 loop spans 19 amino acids. Trimming took 3 bases from V and 2 from J; bases not matched to a gene: 13. The DNA read from the CDR3 is TGTGCCAGCTCACCCCTCACCCTAATAGGGACTAGCGGGGCCTACGAG. Translated: CASSPLTLIGTSGAYE. The whole CDR3 region reads CASSPLTLIGTSGAYEQYF. The variable domain in full, completed from reference TRBV18 and TRBJ2-7, reads NAGVMQNPRHLVRRRGQEARLRCSPMKGHSHVYWYRQLPEEGLKFMVYLQKENIIDESGMPKERFSAEFPKEGPSILRIQQVVRGDSAAYFCASSPLTLIGTSGAYEQYFGPGTRLTVT.

A word on this clone: The CDR3 end lies 3 residues beyond the end of the read and is filled in from the germline J gene. The chain recombines TRBV20-1 with TRBJ2-3, with TRBD1 identical over 7 bases. Unmatched junction bases numbered 4, after V lost 5 bases and J lost 2 bases. Germline V lookup: CDR1 DFQATT, CDR2 SNEGSKA (reference sequence). The CDR3 runs 13 residues. This CDR3 is CSAGTAYTDTQYF. Incomplete CDR3 DNA: TGCAGTGCTGGGACAGCGTACACAGATACG.

In regard to this clone: The sequence runs out 3 residues before the end of the CDR3; the remainder is reconstructed from the germline J gene. The chain recombines TRBV28 with TRBJ2-2; no firm D call. Germline CDR1 and CDR2: MDHEN and SYDVKM. The V and J ends lost 3 bases and 6 bases respectively, with 2 bases between them. The length of the CDR3 is 11 residues. Incomplete CDR3 DNA: TGTGCCAGCAGTTTCGCCGGGGAG. Its protein product is CASSFAGE. The CDR3, in full, reads CASSFAGELFF.

Worth noting for this clone: The CDR3 end is not reached by the read, which stops 3 residues before it; the germline J gene fills it in. The chain uses TRBV19 and TRBJ1-5; 8 bases agree with TRBD1. The CDR3 totals 15 residues. Germline CDR1 reads LNHDA; CDR2 reads SQIVND (reference sequence). The J segment lost 6 bases and the V segment lost 7 bases, leaving 11 bases of the junction unmatched. CDR3: CASTRTGGEGQPQHF. The sequenced CDR3 bases are TGTGCCAGTACGCGAACAGGGGGAGAGGGTCAGCCC.

For this clone: The CDR3 extends 3 residues past the end of the read, so its final part is completed from the germline J gene. The chain couples TRBV4-2 to TRBJ1-1, with a possible D match to TRBD1 (6 bases). CDR3 size: 15 residues. Trimming cost V 4 bases and J 2 bases, with 14 bases left between them. CDR1 LGHNA and CDR2 YNFKEQ come from the germline V gene. This CDR3 is CASSPEDRLNTEAFF. The covered CDR3 bases are TGTGCCAGCAGCCCAGAAGACAGGTTAAACACTGAA.

Worth noting for this clone: The read gets to within 3 residues of the CDR3 end, and the germline J gene fills in the rest. The gene calls are TRBV20-1 and TRBJ2-1; 9 positions match TRBD2. The CDR3 totals 15 residues. J lost 7 bases, V lost 5 bases, and 12 bases had no gene match. Per germline, CDR1 DFQATT and CDR2 SNEGSKA (reference sequence). Partial CDR3 DNA: TGCAGTGCTGCTACTAAGCGGGGGGCTGGTAATGAG. The encoded protein is CSAATKRGAGNE. The full-length CDR3 reads as CSAATKRGAGNEQFF.

The CDR3 DNA, read in part, is TGCGCCAGCACCCGGGACTACTCGGGCACTGAA. Translated: CASTRDYSGTE. The complete CDR3 reads CASTRDYSGTEAFF. The rearrangement joins TRBV5-1 to TRBJ1-1; perhaps TRBD1 as D (5 bases). Read sequence stops 3 residues before the CDR3 end, and the germline J gene provides the missing end. The ends were cut back, 6 bases at V and 4 bases at J, with 16 bases in the middle. CDR3 length: 14 amino acids. Germline CDR1 reads SGHRS; CDR2 reads YFSETQ.

On this clone: The sequence runs out 3 residues before the end of the CDR3; the remainder is reconstructed from the germline J gene. V gene TRBV5-5 combines with J gene TRBJ2-5, with TRBD2 as a possible D gene (5 bases). Trimming shortened V by 0 bases and J by 5 bases, and 8 bases separated the two germline ends. Per germline, CDR1 SGHKS and CDR2 YYEKEE (reference sequence). The CDR3 covers 13 residues. CDR3 residues: CASSLDSVETQYF. The covered CDR3 bases are TGTGCCAGCAGCTTGGATAGCGTTGAGACC.

As to this clone: The CDR3 is cut off 3 residues early in the read; its end comes from the germline J gene. The chain employs TRBV2 and TRBJ2-2; D is possibly TRBD2 (6 bases). The V gene's germline CDR1 is SNHLY and CDR2 FYNNEI. The CDR3 loop spans 13 amino acids. The V end was cut by 6 bases, the J end by 2 bases, with 7 bases between. The CDR3 DNA, read in part, is TGTGCCAGCAGGGGGGGAAACACCGGGGAG. Translated: CASRGGNTGE. The whole CDR3 protein reads CASRGGNTGELFF.

Details on this clone: The CDR3 extends 3 residues past the end of the read, so its final part is completed from the germline J gene. This chain links TRBV6-8 with TRBJ1-3; 7 positions agree with TRBD1. V gave up 5 bases and J gave up 2 bases; unmatched junction bases: 3. The CDR3 has 14 amino acids. Germline V gene sequence: CDR1 MNHGY, CDR2 SAAAGT. The CDR3 region is CASSTGVAGNTIYF. The DNA read from the CDR3 is TGTGCCAGCAGTACAGGGGTAGCTGGAAACACC.

As to this clone: From the germline J gene comes the end of the CDR3, since the read stops 3 residues before it. The rearrangement uses TRBV30 and TRBJ2-2; TRBD1 is a possible D gene (6 bases). The CDR3 runs 13 residues. The germline V gene encodes CDR1 GTSNPN and CDR2 SVGIG (reference sequence). Trimming took 4 bases from V and 7 from J, leaving 13 bases between them. CDR3 region: CAWMGQPDGELFF. The sequenced part of the CDR3 DNA is TGTGCCTGGATGGGACAACCAGACGGGGAG.

For this clone: Read sequence stops 3 residues before the CDR3 end, and the germline J gene provides the missing end. The chain uses TRBV20-1 and TRBJ1-5; 7 nucleotides line up with TRBD1. Germline V gene lookup returns CDR1 DFQATT and CDR2 SNEGSKA (reference sequence). Trimming took 3 bases from V and 4 from J; bases not matched to a gene: 9. The CDR3 sequence is 15 residues long. CDR3 bases read: TGCAGTGCTAGTTCCGGGGACAGTTCAAATCAGCCC. The encoded protein is CSASSGDSSNQP. The full CDR3 reads CSASSGDSSNQPQHF.

In the case of this clone: From the germline J gene comes the end of the CDR3, since the read stops 3 residues before it. The gene calls are TRBV2 and TRBJ2-5; tentatively, D is TRBD1 (5 bases). Germline-derived CDR1 and CDR2 are SNHLY and FYNNEI. V lost 2 bases and J 0 bases, leaving 7 bases between the germline ends. The CDR3 totals 14 residues. The DNA read from the CDR3 is TGTGCCAGCAGTGAAAGACAGAACCAAGAGACC. Its translation is CASSERQNQET. The whole CDR3 protein is CASSERQNQETQYF.

A remark on this clone: The read comes to an end 3 residues before the CDR3 does, leaving the germline J gene to fill in the end. The chain carries TRBV28 and TRBJ1-4; tentatively, D is TRBD1 (6 bases). Germline V CDR1 and CDR2: MDHEN, SYDVKM. The CDR3 sequence is 13 residues long. V shed 6 bases and J shed 10 bases, with 15 bases lying between them. The CDR3 loop reads CASSVTGLGKLFF. The CDR3 DNA, read in part, is TGTGCCAGCAGCGTGACAGGACTGGGAAAA.

Concerning this clone: The CDR3 end lies 3 residues beyond the end of the read and is filled in from the germline J gene. V and J are TRBV20-1 and TRBJ2-5; 8 bases align to TRBD2. V trimming: 3 bases; J trimming: 0 bases; junction bases outside the gene matches: 6. The length of the CDR3 is 15 residues. Germline CDR1 DFQATT, CDR2 SNEGSKA (reference sequence). The CDR3 sequence is CSASTSGGYQETQYF. CDR3 DNA (partial): TGCAGTGCTAGTACCAGCGGGGGATACCAAGAGACC.

With regard to this clone: The observed sequence ends 3 residues before the CDR3 terminus, with the missing tail filled in from the germline J gene. The rearrangement joins TRBV6-2 or TRBV6-3 to TRBJ1-6; TRBD1 might be the D (5 bases). CDR3 length equals 13 residues. Trimming removed 2 bases at V and 8 bases at J, with 7 bases between. Germline lookup yields CDR1 MNHEY and CDR2 SVGEGT. The CDR3 DNA, read in part, is TGTGCCAGCAGTTACCCGGGGGATTCACCC. Encoded protein: CASSYPGDSP. The whole CDR3 protein is CASSYPGDSPLHF.

Notes on this clone: The read terminates 3 residues ahead of where the CDR3 ends, so the germline J gene completes it. V and J are TRBV7-7 and TRBJ2-3; TRBD1 matches at 11 bases. The V segment lost 1 base and the J segment 4 bases; nucleotides outside the gene matches: 1. CDR3 size: 15 residues. Germline V gene sequence: CDR1 SSHAT, CDR2 FNYEAQ (reference sequence). CDR3 bases read: TGTGCCAGCAGCTTAGGGACAGGGGGCTCAGATACG. This gives the protein CASSLGTGGSDT. In full, the CDR3 reads CASSLGTGGSDTQYF. The whole variable domain, remainder taken from reference TRBV7-7 and TRBJ2-3, is GAGVSQSPRYKVTKRGQDVTLRCDPISSHATLYWYQQALGQGPEFLTYFNYEAQPDKSGLPSDRFSAERPEGSISTLTIQRTEQRDSAMYRCASSLGTGGSDTQYFGPGTRLTVL.